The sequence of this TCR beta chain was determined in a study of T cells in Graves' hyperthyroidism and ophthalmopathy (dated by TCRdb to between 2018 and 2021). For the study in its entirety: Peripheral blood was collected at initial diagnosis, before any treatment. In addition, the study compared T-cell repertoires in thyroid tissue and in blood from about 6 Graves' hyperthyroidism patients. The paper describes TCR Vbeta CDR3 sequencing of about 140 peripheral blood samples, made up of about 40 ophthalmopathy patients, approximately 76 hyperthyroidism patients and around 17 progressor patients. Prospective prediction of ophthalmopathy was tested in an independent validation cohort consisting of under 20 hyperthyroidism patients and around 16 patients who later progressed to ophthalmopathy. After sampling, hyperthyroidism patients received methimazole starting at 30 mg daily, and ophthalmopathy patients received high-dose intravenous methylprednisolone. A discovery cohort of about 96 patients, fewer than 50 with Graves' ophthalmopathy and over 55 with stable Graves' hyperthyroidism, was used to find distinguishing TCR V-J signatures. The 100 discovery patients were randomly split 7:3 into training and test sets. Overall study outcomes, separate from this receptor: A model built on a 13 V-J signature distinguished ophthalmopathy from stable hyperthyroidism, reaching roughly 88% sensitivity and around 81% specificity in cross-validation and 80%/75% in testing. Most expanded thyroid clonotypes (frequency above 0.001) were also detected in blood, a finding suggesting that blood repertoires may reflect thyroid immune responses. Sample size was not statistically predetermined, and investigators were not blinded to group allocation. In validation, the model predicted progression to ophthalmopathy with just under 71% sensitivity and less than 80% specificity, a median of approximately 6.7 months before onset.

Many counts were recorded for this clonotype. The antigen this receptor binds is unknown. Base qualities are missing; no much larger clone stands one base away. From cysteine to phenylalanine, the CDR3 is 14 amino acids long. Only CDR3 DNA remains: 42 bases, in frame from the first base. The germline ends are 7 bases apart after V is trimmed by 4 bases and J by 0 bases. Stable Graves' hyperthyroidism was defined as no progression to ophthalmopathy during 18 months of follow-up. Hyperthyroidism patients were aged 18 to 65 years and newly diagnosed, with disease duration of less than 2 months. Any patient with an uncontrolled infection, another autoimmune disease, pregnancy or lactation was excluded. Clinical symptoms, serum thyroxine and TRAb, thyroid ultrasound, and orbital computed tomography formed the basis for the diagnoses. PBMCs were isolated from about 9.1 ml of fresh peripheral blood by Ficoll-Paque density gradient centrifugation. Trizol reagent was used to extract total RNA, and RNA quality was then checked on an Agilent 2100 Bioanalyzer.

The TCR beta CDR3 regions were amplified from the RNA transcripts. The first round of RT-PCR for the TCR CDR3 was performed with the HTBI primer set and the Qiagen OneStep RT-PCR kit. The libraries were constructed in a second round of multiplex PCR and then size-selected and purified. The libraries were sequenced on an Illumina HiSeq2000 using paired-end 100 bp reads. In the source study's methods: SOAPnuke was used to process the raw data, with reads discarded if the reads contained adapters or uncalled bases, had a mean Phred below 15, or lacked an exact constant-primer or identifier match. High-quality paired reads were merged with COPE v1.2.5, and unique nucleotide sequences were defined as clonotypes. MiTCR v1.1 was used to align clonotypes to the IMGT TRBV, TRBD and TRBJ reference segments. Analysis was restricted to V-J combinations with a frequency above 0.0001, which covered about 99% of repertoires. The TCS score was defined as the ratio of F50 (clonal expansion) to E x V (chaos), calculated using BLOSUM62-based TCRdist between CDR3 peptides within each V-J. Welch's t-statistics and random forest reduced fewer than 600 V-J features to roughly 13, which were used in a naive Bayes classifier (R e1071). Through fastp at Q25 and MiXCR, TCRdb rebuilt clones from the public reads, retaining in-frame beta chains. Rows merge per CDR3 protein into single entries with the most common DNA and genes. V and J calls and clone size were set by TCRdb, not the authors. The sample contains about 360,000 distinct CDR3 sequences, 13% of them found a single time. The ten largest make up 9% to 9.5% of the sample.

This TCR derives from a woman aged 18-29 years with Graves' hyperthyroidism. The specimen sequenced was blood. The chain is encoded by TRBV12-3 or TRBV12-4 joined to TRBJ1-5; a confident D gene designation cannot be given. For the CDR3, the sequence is CASSYDNSNQPQHF. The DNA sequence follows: TGTGCCAGCAGTTATGACAATAGCAATCAGCCCCAGCATTTT.